This is a list of T cell receptor beta chains from one sample in a study of T cell responses to AZD1222 COVID-19 vaccine. Sequencing used immunoSEQ multiplex PCR; TCRdb keeps in-frame clones, though not all of them. This table has more than 95,000 clones, more than 80% appearing once. The sequences come from peripheral blood, collected on day 0 of AZD1222 vaccination. The receptors here all came from an adult in good health. CDR3s include the opening cysteine and the closing phenylalanine or tryptophan. Fields, in order: J gene, V gene, clone size, D gene, CDR3 DNA, CDR3 protein. D genes are given only for firm matches. Size is stated for part of the rows, as once, few or many counts, or as a class when the clone is expanded.

J: TRBJ2-7; V: TRBV7-2; size: -; D: TRBD1; DNA: TGTGCCAGCAGCTCGACAGGGGCGGGCTACGAGCAGTACTTC; CDR3: CASSSTGAGYEQYF
J: TRBJ2-1; V: TRBV7-3; size: -; D: TRBD2; DNA: TGTGCCAGCAGCCCTACGACTAGCGGTTACAATGAGCAGTTCTTC; CDR3: CASSPTTSGYNEQFF
J: TRBJ2-2; V: TRBV5-6; size: -; D: TRBD1; DNA: TGTGCCAGCAGCCGGGACAGGGGTTACTCCGGGGAGCTGTTTTTT; CDR3: CASSRDRGYSGELFF
J: TRBJ2-7; V: TRBV2; size: few; D: TRBD2; DNA: TGTGCCTCCTCAAGCGGGGGGCGTAACTACGAGCAGTACTTC; CDR3: CASSSGGRNYEQYF
J: TRBJ2-2; V: TRBV24-1; size: -; D: TRBD2; DNA: TGTGCCACCAGTGACTTACTAGCGGGAGACACCGGGGAGCTGTTTTTT; CDR3: CATSDLLAGDTGELFF
J: TRBJ1-2; V: TRBV19; size: -; D: -; DNA: TGTGCCAGTAATCGCAGAGCTGACTATGGCTACACCTTC; CDR3: CASNRRADYGYTF
J: TRBJ2-7; V: TRBV24-1; size: -; D: -; DNA: TGTGCCACCAGAGAAGACCGAGGGCAGTACTTC; CDR3: CATREDRGQYF
J: TRBJ1-1; V: TRBV9; size: -; D: -; DNA: TGTGCCAGCAGCCTAGACGGGTCCACTGAAGCTTTCTTT; CDR3: CASSLDGSTEAFF
J: TRBJ1-1; V: TRBV30; size: -; D: TRBD1; DNA: TGTGCCTGGCTTGACAGGGACACTGAAGCTTTCTTT; CDR3: CAWLDRDTEAFF
J: TRBJ2-2; V: TRBV27; size: -; D: TRBD2; DNA: TGTGCCCCTCTCCCGCGGGAGCGCACCGGGGAGCTGTTTTTT; CDR3: CAPLPRERTGELFF
J: TRBJ2-7; V: TRBV7-2; size: once; D: -; DNA: TGTGCCAGCAGACTAGACCCACAGATCTCCTACGAGCAGTACTTC; CDR3: CASRLDPQISYEQYF